The subject of this entry is one T cell receptor beta chain. This clonotype was observed a handful of times. Its cognate antigen has yet to be identified. No much larger clone is present one base from it, and per-base qualities are unavailable. Library generation was performed with 5' RACE. The instrument given in TCRdb is NextSeq 500. In the TCR library protocol, a unique molecular identifier was attached to each TCR cDNA molecule so that PCR and sequencing errors could be corrected. Under the source paper's analysis protocol: Decombinator tools were used for TCR identification, UMI-based error correction and CDR3 extraction. TCRs above a frequency of 2 per 1,000, corresponding to the top 1% of the tumor frequency distribution, were defined as expanded. Renyi diversity was computed with the R vegan package after each repertoire had been subsampled 100 times to 5,000 TCRs. CDR3 similarity networks were built from amino acid triplet string-kernel similarity, with CDR3s being connected when pairwise similarity was above 0.82. TCRdb handled the public reads itself, with Q25 trimming in fastp and clone calling in MiXCR, and kept productive beta chains. Each entry is one CDR3 protein sequence, shown with its most common DNA and genes. TCRdb's processing, not the authors', yielded these V and J calls. Counted in this sample were roughly 120,000 distinct CDR3 sequences; over 9% of them appeared once. The ten largest clonotypes hold around 16% of the sample.

These data come from a study of spatial heterogeneity in lung cancer (dated by TCRdb to between 2018 and 2020). Concerning the study at large: The donors were some 72 patients from the lung TRACERx cohort who had early-stage, untreated non-small cell lung cancer. Follow-up PBMC samples were sequenced whenever available, with a median time to follow-up of 2 to 3 years after resection. More beta-chain than alpha-chain transcripts were consistently detected, likely reflecting higher beta-chain transcript abundance. In the raw uncorrected reads, each unique combination of TCR and UMI appeared more than ten times on average. The study quantitatively compared TCR alpha and beta repertoires across multiple tumor regions, matched nontumor lung and blood in non-small cell lung cancer. TCR repertoire features were related to nonsynonymous mutation counts determined by whole-exome sequencing of tumor tissue. Both alpha and beta chains were TCR-sequenced in samples taken at surgery, namely 220 tumor regions, 61 to 65 matched nontumor lung samples and 55 to 60 PBMC samples. Here is what the overall study found, with its caveats: Ubiquitous expanded tumor TCRs were detected in blood more often at tumor resection than at routine follow-up. Only approximately 13 patients were included in comparisons of baseline and follow-up blood repertoires. Confirming at a functional level the hypothesis that regional TCRs recognize regional mutations was considered to require additional single-cell paired TCR alpha and beta sequencing.

V is shortened by 0 bases, J by 7 bases, and the region joining them spans 11 bases. The CDR3 measures 15 amino acids from cysteine to phenylalanine. Just the 45-base CDR3 DNA is kept, in frame starting at base 1. The germline V gene gives CDR1 as SGDLS and CDR2 as YYNGEE. This sample's time point label indicates: blood at routine non-recurrence follow-up after resection. Without any cell sorting, TCR sequencing was performed on whole RNA extracted either from tumor and nontumor lung tissue or from cryopreserved PBMC samples. Only patients for whom sufficient RNA was available from at least two tumor regions were selected for TCR sequencing.

The TCR comes from a male donor with early-stage non-small cell lung cancer. The sequencing here drew on PBMCs, taken at follow-up. The rearrangement combines TRBV9 with TRBJ1-6, with a tentative D gene TRBD1 over 6 matching bases. This receptor has the CDR3 CASSVEGGLNSPLHF. The DNA is as follows: TGTGCCAGCAGCGTAGAGGGGGGGCTAAATTCACCCCTCCACTTT.